The clone carrying this T cell receptor beta chain showed up just once. This sample was included in a study of blood T cell repertoires in COVID-19. For the study at large: COVID-19 samples, acute and convalescent, were from the United States, Italy and Spain. Sample material is recorded as cDNA or gDNA derived from T cells, B-cell-depleted T cells, or PBMCs.

Under the authors' procedure: Quantification of nucleated cells was approximated via reference gene primer amplification. Assay used: immunoSEQ multiplex PCR; TCRdb lists only in-frame clones, some missing. V, J and clone size are those of that table, while D and trimming were read from the DNA. The sample holds roughly 14,000 clones, roughly 88% seen once. Trimming at V came to 2 bases and at J to 7 bases, leaving 4 bases not matched to a gene. Germline-derived CDR1 and CDR2 are SQVTM and ANQGSEA. The CDR3 is 13 residues long. Sequenced material: peripheral blood. The chain links TRBV29-1 to TRBJ1-4, with 7 bases fitting TRBD1. The origin of this receptor is a human donor in a cohort sampled during active COVID-19. The CDR3 reads CSVERGLGEKLFF. CDR3 bases: TGCAGCGTTGAAAGGGGGCTCGGTGAAAAACTGTTTTTT.